The TCR beta chain described here comes from a study of blood T cell repertoires in COVID-19. Study in general: Spain, Italy and the United States supplied samples that represented acute and convalescent COVID-19. T cells, B-cell-depleted T cells, or PBMCs provided the cDNA or gDNA that served as material.

CDR1 and CDR2 (germline): KGHSH, LQKENI. CDR3 length: 15 residues. The ends were cut back, 2 bases at V and 0 bases at J, with 9 bases in the middle. Only one count was recorded for this clone. This table comes from immunoSEQ multiplex PCR, and its TCRdb copy is limited to in-frame clones, with some not included. Of under 250,000 clones listed, roughly 88% are singletons. This receptor was obtained from a man in his forties or fifties with COVID-19, enrolled during active disease. The sample was peripheral blood. This chain links TRBV18 with TRBJ2-3; the D is unclear. CDR3 loop: CASSPIPTSTDTQYF. For the CDR3, the DNA is TGTGCCAGCTCACCAATCCCTACTAGCACAGATACGCAGTATTTT. Full variable domain (rest looked up from reference TRBV18 and TRBJ2-3): NAGVMQNPRHLVRRRGQEARLRCSPMKGHSHVYWYRQLPEEGLKFMVYLQKENIIDESGMPKERFSAEFPKEGPSILRIQQVVRGDSAAYFCASSPIPTSTDTQYFGPGTRLTVL.